This is a list of T cell receptor beta chains from one sample in a study of OX40 agonist ivuxolimab in advanced cancers. Only in-frame clones appear in the TCRdb table, and some are missing; sequencing was by immunoSEQ multiplex PCR. The sample carries roughly 83,000 clones, roughly 89% recorded once. Sequencing was performed on CD4+ or CD8+ T cells sorted from blood, taken in a trial of the OX40 agonist ivuxolimab. The receptor set was obtained from an adult with an advanced solid tumor such as melanoma, head and neck, liver or kidney cancer. The CDR3 runs from the conserved cysteine through the conserved F or W. D genes are given only for firm matches. Only some rows state a clone size, as once, few, many or a class for expanded clones.

CASSERAGNQPQHF,TGTGCCAGCAGTGAAAGGGCAGGGAACCAGCCCCAGCATTTT,14,-,TRBJ1-5,TRBV25-1,-
CASEDSGQPPYEQYF,TGTGCCAGCGAAGATTCGGGACAACCCCCCTACGAGCAGTACTTC,15,-,TRBJ2-7,TRBV6-6,-
CASSQDVVAGEADTQYF,TGCGCCAGCAGCCAAGATGTTGTAGCGGGAGAAGCAGATACGCAGTATTTT,17,-,TRBJ2-3,TRBV4-3,TRBD2
CASGLVPAGLSCWSGNTIYF,TGTGCTAGTGGTTTGGTCCCGGCGGGTCTCAGTTGTTGGTCTGGAAACACCATATATTTT,20,once,TRBJ1-3,TRBV12-5,-
CASSLRSDTQYF,TGTGCCAGCAGCTTAAGGTCAGATACGCAGTATTTT,12,-,TRBJ2-3,TRBV13,-
CASSSPGQGMNTEAFF,TGTGCCAGCAGCTCCCCTGGACAGGGGATGAACACTGAAGCTTTCTTT,16,-,TRBJ1-1,TRBV13,TRBD1
CASSRLTGGSTEAFF,TGCGCCAGCAGCCGGCTCACAGGGGGGAGCACTGAAGCTTTCTTT,15,-,TRBJ1-1,TRBV4-3,TRBD1
CASSAETGGWGTQYF,TGTGCCAGCAGCGCCGAGACAGGGGGCTGGGGGACGCAGTATTTT,15,-,TRBJ2-3,TRBV9,TRBD1
CATSRVAGGSDTQYF,TGTGCCACCAGCAGAGTTGCGGGGGGTTCAGATACGCAGTATTTT,15,-,TRBJ2-3,TRBV15,TRBD2
CASSSLKTGAETQYF,TGTGCCAGCAGCTCATTAAAGACAGGGGCAGAGACCCAGTACTTC,15,-,TRBJ2-5,TRBV5-5,TRBD1
CASSLSTVYNSPLHF,TGTGCCAGCAGTTTATCGACAGTCTATAATTCACCCCTCCACTTT,15,once,TRBJ1-6,TRBV28,-
CASSATGGLGGNQPQHF,TGTGCCAGCAGTGCGACAGGGGGATTGGGAGGCAATCAGCCCCAGCATTTT,17,-,TRBJ1-5,TRBV25-1,TRBD1
CASSQAGNEKLFF,TGCGCCAGCAGCCAAGCGGGTAATGAAAAACTGTTTTTT,13,-,TRBJ1-4,TRBV4-1,-
CASSLEGGSWKTQYF,TGTGCCAGCAGCTTGGAGGGGGGGTCGTGGAAGACCCAGTACTTC,15,-,TRBJ2-5,TRBV5-6,-
CASSLSGAGLLEKLFF,TGTGCCAGCAGCTTAAGTGGTGCAGGCCTCCTTGAAAAACTGTTTTTT,16,-,TRBJ1-4,TRBV11-2,-
CATSRDRGTGLGQPQHF,TGTGCCACCAGCAGAGATCGGGGAACAGGGTTGGGTCAGCCCCAGCATTTT,17,-,TRBJ1-5,TRBV15,-
CASSESMLGISAEAFF,TGTGCCAGCAGTGAATCTATGTTAGGGATAAGCGCTGAAGCTTTCTTT,16,-,TRBJ1-1,TRBV25-1,-
CASSLPGLQRETQYF,TGTGCCAGCAGTTTACCGGGACTCCAAAGAGAGACCCAGTACTTC,15,-,TRBJ2-5,TRBV5-4,-
CASSQRGNTEAFF,TGTGCCAGCAGCCAAAGGGGGAACACTGAAGCTTTCTTT,13,-,TRBJ1-1,TRBV14,-
CASNYLAGGLAQFF,TGTGCCAGCAACTACCTAGCGGGGGGCCTGGCGCAGTTCTTC,14,-,TRBJ2-1,TRBV27,TRBD2
CASSYDGHSNQPQHF,TGTGCCAGCAGTTATGACGGGCATAGCAATCAGCCCCAGCATTTT,15,-,TRBJ1-5,TRBV6-5,-
CAWGAENSNQPQHF,TGTGCCTGGGGGGCGGAAAATAGCAATCAGCCCCAGCATTTT,14,few,TRBJ1-5,TRBV30,-
CASSEGWGQPQHF,TGTGCCAGCAGCGAGGGGTGGGGGCAGCCCCAGCATTTT,13,few,TRBJ1-5,TRBV25-1,-
CAWDSDSYEQYF,TGTGCCTGGGACAGCGATTCCTACGAGCAGTACTTC,12,-,TRBJ2-7,TRBV30,-
CASSAYNEQFF,TGTGCCAGTAGCGCTTACAATGAGCAGTTCTTC,11,-,TRBJ2-1,TRBV28,-
CASSSQETQYF,TGTGCCAGCAGTTCCCAAGAGACCCAGTACTTC,11,-,TRBJ2-5,TRBV9,-
CASSLGPGLAGVNYNEQFF,TGTGCCAGCAGCTTAGGGCCTGGACTAGCGGGAGTGAATTACAATGAGCAGTTCTTC,19,-,TRBJ2-1,TRBV11-3,TRBD2
CASSTRTSGSYNEQFF,TGTGCCAGCAGCACCCGGACTAGCGGTTCCTACAATGAGCAGTTCTTC,16,-,TRBJ2-1,TRBV13,TRBD2
CASSPDWSHSPLHF,TGTGCCAGCAGCCCGGACTGGTCCCATTCACCCCTCCACTTT,14,-,TRBJ1-6,TRBV6-6,-
CASSQDWGDSNTEAFF,TGCGCCAGCAGCCAAGATTGGGGGGACTCGAACACTGAAGCTTTCTTT,16,-,TRBJ1-1,TRBV4-3,-
CASSLSGTNEQFF,TGTGCCAGCAGCTTAAGCGGGACTAATGAGCAGTTCTTC,13,once,TRBJ2-1,TRBV7-9,TRBD2
CASKRGLEQYF,TGTGCCAGCAAGAGGGGGCTCGAGCAGTACTTC,11,-,TRBJ2-7,TRBV27,TRBD1
CAWTALETQYF,TGTGCCTGGACAGCACTCGAGACCCAGTACTTC,11,-,TRBJ2-5,TRBV30,-
CAWSVMGNEQFF,TGTGCCTGGAGTGTTATGGGGAATGAGCAGTTCTTC,12,-,TRBJ2-1,TRBV30,-
CASSLTGAPSPQHF,TGTGCCAGTAGTTTAACAGGGGCACCGTCGCCCCAGCATTTT,14,-,TRBJ1-5,TRBV19,TRBD1
CASSAPTGRVGYGYTF,TGTGCCAGCAGCGCCCCAACAGGGAGGGTCGGCTATGGCTACACCTTC,16,-,TRBJ1-2,TRBV9,-
CASSPGGHSDEQFF,TGTGCCAGCAGCCCAGGGGGACATTCTGATGAGCAGTTCTTC,14,-,TRBJ2-1,TRBV11-3,TRBD1
CASSSETGRNEQFF,TGTGCCAGCAGCTCAGAGACGGGGAGGAATGAGCAGTTCTTC,14,once,TRBJ2-1,TRBV11-2,-
CASSQDRNTGELFF,TGCGCCAGCAGCCAAGATCGGAACACCGGGGAGCTGTTTTTT,14,-,TRBJ2-2,TRBV4-3,-
CASSLGQGGGWAMNTEAFF,TGTGCCAGCAGCTTGGGGCAGGGTGGGGGTTGGGCTATGAACACTGAAGCTTTCTTT,19,-,TRBJ1-1,TRBV5-6,-
CASSIDLTGHGGYTF,TGTGCCAGTAGTATAGATCTTACAGGGCACGGCGGCTACACCTTC,15,-,TRBJ1-2,TRBV19,-
CASSPLAEGVEEKLFF,TGTGCCAGCAGCCCACTGGCGGAGGGGGTAGAAGAAAAACTGTTTTTT,16,-,TRBJ1-4,TRBV6-6,-
CASSQPPAPSTDTQYF,TGCGCCAGCAGCCAACCCCCGGCGCCGAGCACAGATACGCAGTATTTT,16,-,TRBJ2-3,TRBV4-3,-
CASSQAPLTVDEQFF,TGTGCCAGCAGCCAAGCTCCGCTGACTGTGGATGAGCAGTTCTTC,15,-,TRBJ2-1,TRBV4-2,-
CASSLGPSRVYGYTF,TGTGCCAGCAGTTTAGGACCCTCCCGTGTATATGGCTACACCTTC,15,-,TRBJ1-2,TRBV6-5,-
CASSPEGTGGIGELFF,TGTGCCAGCAGCCCGGAGGGGACAGGGGGCATCGGGGAGCTGTTTTTT,16,-,TRBJ2-2,TRBV4-2,TRBD1
CASSLAGLTHGYTF,TGTGCCAGCAGCTTAGCGGGCCTGACACATGGCTACACCTTC,14,-,TRBJ1-2,TRBV11-2,-
CASSDGGSTDTQYF,TGTGCCAGCAGCGATGGGGGGAGCACAGATACGCAGTATTTT,14,-,TRBJ2-3,TRBV9,-
CASISPYGYTF,TGTGCCAGTATCAGCCCCTATGGCTACACCTTC,11,-,TRBJ1-2,TRBV19,-
CASSFPGTYGYTF,TGTGCCAGCAGTTTCCCGGGGACCTATGGCTACACCTTC,13,-,TRBJ1-2,TRBV28,-